The 31 T cell receptor beta chains below all came from one sample that was sequenced in a study of blood T cell repertoires in COVID-19. Measured with immunoSEQ multiplex PCR; TCRdb has only the in-frame clones, and not every one. The sample contains some 220,000 clones, 85% of which appear only once. Specimen: peripheral blood. All receptors derive from a woman in her 70s with COVID-19, enrolled during active disease.

J is TRBJ2-1 and V is TRBV19; D gene uncertain. The CDR3 contains 15 residues. The germline gives CDR1 LNHDA, CDR2 SQIVND (reference sequence). V gave up 2 bases and J gave up 4 bases, with 12 bases separating them. CDR3 residues: CASSIMAGTYNEQFF. For the CDR3, the DNA is TGTGCCAGTAGTATAATGGCAGGAACTTACAATGAGCAGTTCTTC.

This clone occurred a few times. CDR3 DNA sequence: TGTGCCAGCAGCCCATTAGCGGGACAACCCTTGGAGCAGTACTTC. Translating it yields CASSPLAGQPLEQYF. The gene calls are TRBV11-2 and TRBJ2-7, with 8 bases aligning to TRBD2. This CDR3 contains 15 residues. Unmatched junction bases numbered 13, after V lost 5 bases and J lost 7 bases. Looked up from germline, CDR1 is SGHAT and CDR2 is FQNNGV.

The chain has TRBV29-1 and TRBJ1-1; 10 bases align to TRBD1. Germline-derived CDR1 and CDR2 are SQVTM and ANQGSEA. The V gene end was trimmed by 6 bases and the J gene end by 4 bases; junction bases not matched to a gene: 2. CDR3 length: 12 amino acids. The CDR3 is CSVRTGGTEAFF. The CDR3 region has the DNA TGCAGCGTACGGACAGGGGGCACTGAAGCTTTCTTT.

The chain recombines TRBV2 with TRBJ1-2, with 9 bases lining up with TRBD1. Germline V gene data show CDR1 as SNHLY and CDR2 as FYNNEI. V was clipped by 10 bases and J by 7 bases; unmatched bases: 7. The CDR3 length is 12 residues. CDR3 nucleotide sequence: TGTGCCACGTGGGGACAGGGCCGTGGCTACACCTTC. Its protein product is CATWGQGRGYTF.

This chain links TRBV5-1 with TRBJ2-7; a possible D gene is TRBD1 (6 bases). CDR1 and CDR2 from the germline V gene are SGHRS and YFSETQ. The CDR3 contains 14 residues. V gave up 0 bases and J gave up 5 bases, with 12 bases separating them. The CDR3: CASSLDRVTDEQYF. The CDR3 DNA is TGCGCCAGCAGCTTGGACAGGGTTACCGACGAGCAGTACTTC.

The genes are TRBV29-1 and TRBJ1-1, with D possibly TRBD1 on 6 matching bases. Trimming took off 8 bases at V and 5 bases at J, with 18 bases between the two ends. The CDR3 extends over 13 amino acids. The germline V gene has CDR1 SQVTM and CDR2 ANQGSEA. CDR3 bases: TGCAGCATAACAGGGCCCACAAGGACTGAAGCTTTCTTT. Translation gives CSITGPTRTEAFF.

The chain uses TRBV6-2 or TRBV6-3 and TRBJ2-7; 7 bases agree with TRBD1. Germline CDR1 is MNHEY and CDR2 is SVGEGT. With 5 bases clipped from V and 3 bases from J, the junction kept 10 bases outside the gene matches. This CDR3 spans 15 amino acids. The CDR3 protein is CASSPGTVWGYEQYF. As DNA, the CDR3 is TGTGCCAGCAGTCCCGGGACAGTCTGGGGCTACGAGCAGTACTTC.

The chain links TRBV30 to TRBJ2-1, with 8 bases that match TRBD1. The ends lost 7 bases at V and 1 base at J; junction bases unmatched: 15. The CDR3 runs 17 residues. Germline values: CDR1 GTSNPN, CDR2 SVGIG (reference sequence). This CDR3 reads CAFSGTGNPLSYNEQFF. The CDR3 region has the DNA TGTGCCTTCTCCGGGACAGGCAATCCCCTTTCCTACAATGAGCAGTTCTTC.

This chain joins TRBV19 and TRBJ1-5, with TRBD1 matching over 8 bases. Per the germline V gene, CDR1 is LNHDA and CDR2 is SQIVND (reference sequence). The junction had 5 bases not matched to a gene; V was cut back by 5 bases and J by 5 bases. The CDR3 is 14 residues long. This CDR3 is CASSVTGGHQPQHF. Here the CDR3 DNA reads TGTGCCAGTAGTGTCACAGGGGGGCATCAGCCCCAGCATTTT.

The gene calls are TRBV5-1 and TRBJ2-5; 8 bases line up with TRBD1. The germline V gene encodes CDR1 SGHRS and CDR2 YFSETQ. J lost 5 bases, V lost 3 bases, and 9 bases had no gene match. The CDR3 length is 15 residues. CDR3 DNA: TGCGCCAGCAGCTCAACAGGACAGGGCAGGGAGACCCAGTACTTC. It is translated as CASSSTGQGRETQYF.

The chain couples TRBV19 to TRBJ1-5; 7 bases agree with TRBD1. The J segment lost 1 base and the V segment lost 5 bases, leaving 5 bases of the junction unmatched. Germline V gene data show CDR1 as LNHDA and CDR2 as SQIVND (reference sequence). The CDR3 is 15 residues long. The CDR3 loop reads CASSSGGWSNQPQHF. As DNA, the CDR3 is TGTGCCAGTAGTTCAGGGGGTTGGAGCAATCAGCCCCAGCATTTT.

V is TRBV20-1 and J is TRBJ2-7, with D possibly matching TRBD2 (5 bases). Germline V lookup: CDR1 DFQATT, CDR2 SNEGSKA (reference sequence). The CDR3 spans 11 residues. V lost 6 bases and J lost 5, with 11 bases in between. Written as DNA, the CDR3 is TGCAGTGCGGGTAGGGAGCACGAGCAGTACTTC. It is translated as CSAGREHEQYF.

This chain joins TRBV27 and TRBJ2-3; 8 nucleotides align to TRBD2. CDR3 length equals 13 residues. Germline V lookup: CDR1 MNHEY, CDR2 SMNVEV (reference sequence). V lost 10 bases to trimming and J lost 4 bases; unmatched junction nucleotides: 7. The CDR3 is CAISGSSSDTQYF. DNA for the CDR3: TGTGCCATAAGCGGGAGTAGCTCAGATACGCAGTATTTT.

The chain combines TRBV19 with TRBJ2-2, with D hard to call. Germline CDR1 reads LNHDA; CDR2 reads SQIVND (reference sequence). The CDR3 is made up of 14 amino acids. Trimming removed 4 bases from V and 0 bases from J, with 6 bases in between. The CDR3 is CASSTETNTGELFF. The CDR3 nucleotides are TGTGCCAGTAGTACGGAGACGAACACCGGGGAGCTGTTTTTT.

For the CDR3, the DNA is TGTGCCACCGCGAGGGAAAATGAGCAGTTCTTC. It specifies CATARENEQFF. The V gene is TRBV6-5, the J gene TRBJ2-1; the D gene is possibly TRBD2 (5 bases). Germline CDR1 MNHEY, CDR2 SVGAGI. This CDR3 region has 11 residues. V was clipped by 10 bases and J by 7 bases, with 11 bases between them.

This chain joins TRBV19 and TRBJ1-5, with 8 bases identical to TRBD1. This CDR3 region has 14 residues. Germline values: CDR1 LNHDA, CDR2 SQIVND (reference sequence). The J segment lost 7 bases and the V segment lost 6 bases, leaving 8 bases of the junction unmatched. The CDR3 DNA reads as TGTGCCAGTAGCTTAACAGGGGGGAGGCAGCCCCAGCATTTT. Translating it yields CASSLTGGRQPQHF.

J is TRBJ1-1 and V is TRBV4-3, with 9 bases matching TRBD1. The CDR3 runs 15 residues. V gave up 0 bases and J gave up 11 bases; unmatched junction bases: 10. Germline loops: CDR1 LGHNA, CDR2 YSLEER. The DNA of the CDR3 is TGCGCCAGCAGCCAAGATGCCGCCGGGACAGGGAGGGCTTTCTTT. Translation: CASSQDAAGTGRAFF.

The chain recombines TRBV19 with TRBJ1-2, with D perhaps TRBD1 (5 bases). The CDR3 is 12 residues long. The germline V gene has CDR1 LNHDA and CDR2 SQIVND (reference sequence). Trimming took off 7 bases at V and 4 bases at J, with 10 bases between the two ends. The CDR3 DNA reads TGTGCCAGTACAAGGGGCGGCTATGGCTACACCTTC. Residues: CASTRGGYGYTF.

The rearrangement links TRBV27 to TRBJ2-1; 8 nucleotides line up with TRBD2. Trimming at V came to 6 bases and at J to 10 bases, leaving 14 bases not matched to a gene. The CDR3 consists of 15 residues. Germline V gene lookup returns CDR1 MNHEY and CDR2 SMNVEV (reference sequence). In nucleotides, the CDR3 is TGTGCCAGCAGACTCGCTAGCGGGCCTTTTTGGGAGCAGTTCTTC. Encoded protein: CASRLASGPFWEQFF.

The CDR3 DNA reads as TGCGCCAGCAGCCGTGAAGGGGGCTCGAACTATGGCTACACCTTC. Protein: CASSREGGSNYGYTF. The J gene is TRBJ1-2, the V gene TRBV5-1; 7 bases line up with TRBD1. Trimming took 4 bases from V and 2 from J; bases not matched to a gene: 8. CDR3 length: 15 amino acids. Germline V gene sequence: CDR1 SGHRS, CDR2 YFSETQ.

The V gene is TRBV12-5, the J gene TRBJ2-1; TRBD2 is a possible D gene (6 bases). The CDR3 runs to 17 residues. Germline V CDR1 and CDR2: LGHNT, FRNRAP. V lost 1 base and J lost 3, with 16 bases in between. CDR3 sequence: CASGLGNSGSNYNEQFF. The CDR3 DNA is TGTGCTAGTGGTTTGGGAAATAGCGGCTCGAACTACAATGAGCAGTTCTTC.

This clone was seen just once. The CDR3 protein is CASSEDRGLGNTEAFF. In nucleotides, the CDR3 is TGTGCCAGCAGTGAAGACAGGGGGCTTGGGAACACTGAAGCTTTCTTT. The V gene is TRBV2, the J gene TRBJ1-1; 9 nucleotides match TRBD1. The germline V gene encodes CDR1 SNHLY and CDR2 FYNNEI. J gave up 1 base and V 1 base, and 4 bases lay outside the gene matches. This CDR3 region has 16 residues.

The chain employs TRBV7-2 and TRBJ2-1, with 14 bases that match TRBD2. Germline V gene sequence: CDR1 SGHTA, CDR2 FQGNSA. V shed 2 bases, J shed 9 bases, and the junction held 12 bases outside the gene matches. CDR3 length equals 18 residues. For the CDR3, the DNA is TGTGCCAGCAGCTTAAATCCCGGGACTAGCGGGAGAAAGGGTGAGCAGTTCTTC. Encoded protein: CASSLNPGTSGRKGEQFF.

This clone was counted many times. The chain links TRBV19 to TRBJ1-2; TRBD1 aligns across 7 bases. CDR3 length: 16 residues. The germline V gene encodes CDR1 LNHDA and CDR2 SQIVND (reference sequence). V was pared by 3 bases and J by 1 base, with 8 bases of the junction left unmatched. This CDR3 is CASSIRGTGGNYGYTF. As DNA, the CDR3 is TGTGCCAGTAGTATCAGGGGGACCGGGGGTAACTATGGCTACACCTTC.

This clone was recorded once. The sample holds other DNA sequences that translate to the same CDR3. V and J are TRBV3-1 (or the pseudogene TRBV3-2) and TRBJ1-1, with a possible D match to TRBD1 (6 bases). This CDR3 has 12 amino acids. Trimming shortened V by 5 bases and J by 5 bases, and 9 bases separated the two germline ends. Germline CDR1 LGHDT, CDR2 YNNKEL (reference sequence). CDR3 protein: CASSLQGTEAFF. CDR3 bases: TGTGCCAGCAGCTTACAGGGTACTGAAGCTTTCTTT.

This chain uses TRBV19 with TRBJ1-1, with unresolved D. The germline CDR1 and CDR2 sequences are LNHDA and SQIVND (reference sequence). This CDR3 contains 11 residues. Deletions cut 1 base from V and 11 bases from J, with 8 bases between. CDR3 residues: CASSIVQEAFF. The CDR3 DNA sequence: TGTGCCAGTAGTATAGTTCAAGAGGCTTTCTTT.

Here the CDR3 reads CASSLIGGKDQPQHF. In DNA, the CDR3 is TGTGCCAGCAGCTTGATAGGGGGTAAGGATCAGCCCCAGCATTTT. The V and J genes are TRBV5-8 and TRBJ1-5, with TRBD1 as a possible D gene (6 bases). Germline loops: CDR1 SGHTS, CDR2 YDEGEE. The CDR3 is made up of 15 amino acids. V was pared by 1 base and J by 5 bases, with 13 bases between. The whole variable domain, filled in from reference TRBV5-8 and TRBJ1-5, reads EAGVTQSPTHLIKTRGQQATLRCSPISGHTSVYWYQQALGLGLQFLLWYDEGEERNRGNFPPRFSGRQFPNYSSELNVNALELEDSALYLCASSLIGGKDQPQHFGDGTRLSIL.

The V gene is TRBV7-9, the J gene TRBJ1-4; D not resolved. The V gene lost 4 bases and the J gene lost 8 bases, with 14 bases spanning the gap. From germline, CDR1 is SEHNR and CDR2 FQNEAQ (reference sequence). This CDR3 comprises 14 residues. Written as DNA, the CDR3 is TGTGCCAGCAGCTCCGGGATCCTGGGGGAAAAACTGTTTTTT. Protein: CASSSGILGEKLFF.

This clone was detected a few times. The V call is TRBV5-4, the J call TRBJ1-2; TRBD1 matches 7 bases. The CDR3 runs to 16 residues. Germline CDR1 and CDR2: SGHNT and YYREEE (reference sequence). Germline trimming cut 3 bases from V and 2 bases from J; bases unmatched to any gene: 10. The CDR3 reads CASSWKDRPTNYGYTF. Here the CDR3 DNA reads TGTGCCAGCAGCTGGAAGGACAGGCCGACCAACTATGGCTACACCTTC.

The rearrangement joins TRBV6-4 to TRBJ2-3, with 9 positions matching TRBD2. V was pared by 5 bases and J by 5 bases, with 8 bases of the junction left unmatched. In germline, CDR1 is MRHNA, CDR2 SNTAGT. The length of the CDR3 is 15 residues. The CDR3 nucleotides read TGTGCCAGCAGTCTAGCGGGAAGGGTCGGAGATACGCAGTATTTT. This translates into CASSLAGRVGDTQYF.

V and J are TRBV9 and TRBJ2-2; 10 nucleotides line up with TRBD1. Trimming at V came to 3 bases and at J to 7 bases, leaving 6 bases not matched to a gene. This CDR3 contains 15 residues. CDR1 and CDR2 from the germline V gene are SGDLS and YYNGEE. CDR3 DNA: TGTGCCAGCAGCGACCGACAGGGGGCTGGCGGGGAGCTGTTTTTT. The encoded protein is CASSDRQGAGGELFF.